This T cell receptor (beta chain) was identified in a study of early T cells in non-severe SARS-CoV-2 infection. At the level of the study: The sequenced material was bulk RNA from unsorted whole blood, and its chains were unpaired. General study findings and limits: Reliance on VDJdb matching favored anti-spike CD8 responses; private and CD4 specificities were missed.

Tagging with unique molecular identifiers was applied to individual cDNA molecules. One entry per CDR3 protein results from TCRdb running MiXCR on the 5' RACE reads. The table records under 20,000 distinct CDR3 sequences, approximately 6.1% of them present only once. Germline CDR1 reads MDHEN; CDR2 reads SYDVKM. The ends were cut back, 5 bases at V and 0 bases at J, with 15 bases in the middle. The CDR3 sequence is 16 residues long. This clonotype was counted many times. As yet, its antigen is unknown. This clonotype was sampled from an adult who was a healthcare worker with PCR-confirmed SARS-CoV-2 infection or an uninfected control (not recorded which). The chain joins TRBV28 to TRBJ2-3; D is possibly TRBD1 (6 bases). Sample: whole blood. The CDR3 region is CASSPSRGSSTDTQYF. DNA of the CDR3: TGTGCCAGCAGTCCGTCCAGGGGTTCTAGCACAGATACGCAGTATTTT.